This TCR beta chain was retrieved from a study of T cell responses to AZD1222 COVID-19 vaccine. Overall study: Pooled together were second doses at about 4 or about 12 weeks.

This CDR3 has 13 residues. Germline loops: CDR1 LNHDA, CDR2 SQIVND (reference sequence). Trimming shortened V by 3 bases and J by 3 bases, and 6 bases separated the two germline ends. Study findings and constraints: CD4 TCRs associated with vaccination spanned spike, dominating at 160-218 and 743-854. Repertoire sampling was restricted to post-peak T cell response timepoints. Most donors were white British, females outnumbered males, and clonal diversity was possibly underestimated.

On this clone: Its antigen is still unknown.

Only in-frame clones appear in the TCRdb table, and some are missing; sequencing was by immunoSEQ multiplex PCR. The table lists around 180,000 clones, 90% to 95% of them singletons, with approximately 9.6% in the top ten. V is TRBV19 and J is TRBJ1-5; D remains unclear. This clonotype was sampled from an adult in good health. The sequenced sample was peripheral blood, obtained on day 0 of AZD1222 vaccination. The CDR3 reads CASSIMANQPQHF. The CDR3 DNA sequence: TGTGCCAGTAGTATTATGGCCAATCAGCCCCAGCATTTT.